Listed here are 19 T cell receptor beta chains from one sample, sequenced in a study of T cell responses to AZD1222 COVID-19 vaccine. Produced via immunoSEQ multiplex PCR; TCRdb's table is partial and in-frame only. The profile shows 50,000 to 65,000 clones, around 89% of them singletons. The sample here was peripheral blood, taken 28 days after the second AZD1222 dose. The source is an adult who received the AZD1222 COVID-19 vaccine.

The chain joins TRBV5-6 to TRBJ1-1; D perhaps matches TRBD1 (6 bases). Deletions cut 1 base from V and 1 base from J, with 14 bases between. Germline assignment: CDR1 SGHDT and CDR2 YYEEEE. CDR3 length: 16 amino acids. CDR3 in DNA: TGTGCCAGCAGCTTGTATTTCGCGACAGGGAACACTGAAGCTTTCTTT. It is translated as CASSLYFATGNTEAFF.

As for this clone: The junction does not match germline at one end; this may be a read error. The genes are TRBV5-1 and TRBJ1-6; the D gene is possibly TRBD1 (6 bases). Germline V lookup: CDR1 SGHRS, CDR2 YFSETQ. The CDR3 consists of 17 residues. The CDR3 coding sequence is TGCGCCAGCAGCCTGGGGGGGCAGAGGATGGGTTTTTCAGCCCTCCACTTT. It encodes CASSLGGQRMGFSALHF.

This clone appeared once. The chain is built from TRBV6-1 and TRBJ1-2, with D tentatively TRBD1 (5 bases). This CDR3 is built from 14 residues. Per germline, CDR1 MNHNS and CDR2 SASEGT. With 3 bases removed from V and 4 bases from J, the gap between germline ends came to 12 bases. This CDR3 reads CASSEGRGPYGYTF. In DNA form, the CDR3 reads TGTGCCAGCAGTGAGGGGAGGGGCCCCTATGGCTACACCTTC.

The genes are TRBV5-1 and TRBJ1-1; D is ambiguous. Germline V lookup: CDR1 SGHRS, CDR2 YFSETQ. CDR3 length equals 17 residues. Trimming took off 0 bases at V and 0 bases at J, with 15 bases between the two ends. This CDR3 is CASSLAEGGSLNTEAFF. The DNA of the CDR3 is TGCGCCAGCAGCTTGGCGGAAGGAGGATCCTTGAACACTGAAGCTTTCTTT.

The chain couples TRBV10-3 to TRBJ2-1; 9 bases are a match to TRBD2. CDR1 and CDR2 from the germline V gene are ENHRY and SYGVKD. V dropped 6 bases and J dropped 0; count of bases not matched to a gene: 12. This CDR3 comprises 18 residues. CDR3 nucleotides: TGTGCCATCAGCCACACGACTAGCGGACACATCTCCTACAATGAGCAGTTCTTC. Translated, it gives CAISHTTSGHISYNEQFF.

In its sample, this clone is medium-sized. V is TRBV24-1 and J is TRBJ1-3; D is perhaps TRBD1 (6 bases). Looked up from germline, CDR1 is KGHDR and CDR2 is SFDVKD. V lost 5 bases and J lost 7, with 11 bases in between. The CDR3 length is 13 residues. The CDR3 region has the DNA TGTGCCACCAGTGGAGGACAGTCGAACACCATATATTTT. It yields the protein CATSGGQSNTIYF.

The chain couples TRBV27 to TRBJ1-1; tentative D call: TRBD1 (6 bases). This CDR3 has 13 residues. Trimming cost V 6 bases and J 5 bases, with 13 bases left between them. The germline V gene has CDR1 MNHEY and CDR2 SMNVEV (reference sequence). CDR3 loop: CASSTKGGTEAFF. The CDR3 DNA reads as TGTGCCAGCAGCACGAAAGGGGGGACTGAAGCTTTCTTT.

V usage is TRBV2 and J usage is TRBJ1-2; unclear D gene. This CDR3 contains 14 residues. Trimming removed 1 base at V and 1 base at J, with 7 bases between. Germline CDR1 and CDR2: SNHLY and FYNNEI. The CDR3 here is CASSEEADNYGYTF. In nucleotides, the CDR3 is TGTGCCAGCAGTGAAGAAGCAGATAACTATGGCTACACCTTC.

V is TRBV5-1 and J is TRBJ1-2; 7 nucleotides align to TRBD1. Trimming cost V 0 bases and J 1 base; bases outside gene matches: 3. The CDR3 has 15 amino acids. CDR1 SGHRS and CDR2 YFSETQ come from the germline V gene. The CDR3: CASSLEPGGNYGYTF. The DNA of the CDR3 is TGCGCCAGCAGCTTGGAACCAGGGGGTAACTATGGCTACACCTTC. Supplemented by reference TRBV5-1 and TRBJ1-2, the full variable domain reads KAGVTQTPRYLIKTRGQQVTLSCSPISGHRSVSWYQQTPGQGLQFLFEYFSETQRNKGNFPGRFSGRQFSNSRSEMNVSTLELGDSALYLCASSLEPGGNYGYTFGSGTRLTVV.

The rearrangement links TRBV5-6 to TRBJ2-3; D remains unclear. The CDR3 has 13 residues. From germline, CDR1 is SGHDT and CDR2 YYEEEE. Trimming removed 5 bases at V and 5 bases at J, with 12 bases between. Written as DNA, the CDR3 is TGTGCCAGCAGACGTATGCGGCTAGATACGCAGTATTTT. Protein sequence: CASRRMRLDTQYF.

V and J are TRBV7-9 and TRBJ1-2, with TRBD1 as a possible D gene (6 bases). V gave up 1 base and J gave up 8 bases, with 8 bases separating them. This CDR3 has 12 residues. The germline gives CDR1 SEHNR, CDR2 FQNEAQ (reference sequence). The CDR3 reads CASSLGQAGYTF. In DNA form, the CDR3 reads TGTGCCAGCAGCTTAGGACAGGCGGGCTACACCTTC.

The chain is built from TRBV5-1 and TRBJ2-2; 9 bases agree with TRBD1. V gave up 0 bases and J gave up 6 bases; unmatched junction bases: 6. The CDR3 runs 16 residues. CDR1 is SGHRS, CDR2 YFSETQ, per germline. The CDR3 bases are TGCGCCAGCAGCTTGGAGGGACAGGGCCGCTCCGGGGAGCTGTTTTTT. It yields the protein CASSLEGQGRSGELFF. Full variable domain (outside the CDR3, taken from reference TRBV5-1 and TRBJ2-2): KAGVTQTPRYLIKTRGQQVTLSCSPISGHRSVSWYQQTPGQGLQFLFEYFSETQRNKGNFPGRFSGRQFSNSRSEMNVSTLELGDSALYLCASSLEGQGRSGELFFGEGSRLTVL.

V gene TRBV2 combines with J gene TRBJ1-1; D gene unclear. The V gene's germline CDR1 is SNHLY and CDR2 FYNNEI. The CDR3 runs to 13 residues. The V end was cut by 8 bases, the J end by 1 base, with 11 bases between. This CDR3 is CASQAEGNTEAFF. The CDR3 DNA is TGTGCCAGCCAAGCCGAGGGGAACACTGAAGCTTTCTTT. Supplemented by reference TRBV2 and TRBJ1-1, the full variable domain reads EPEVTQTPSHQVTQMGQEVILRCVPISNHLYFYWYRQILGQKVEFLVSFYNNEISEKSEIFDDQFSVERPDGSNFTLKIRSTKLEDSAMYFCASQAEGNTEAFFGQGTRLTVV.

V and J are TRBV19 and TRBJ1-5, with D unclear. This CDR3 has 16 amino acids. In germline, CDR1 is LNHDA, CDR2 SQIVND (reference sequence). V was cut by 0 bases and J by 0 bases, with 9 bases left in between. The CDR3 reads CASSIESTYSNQPQHF. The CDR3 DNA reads TGTGCCAGTAGTATAGAATCCACTTATAGCAATCAGCCCCAGCATTTT.

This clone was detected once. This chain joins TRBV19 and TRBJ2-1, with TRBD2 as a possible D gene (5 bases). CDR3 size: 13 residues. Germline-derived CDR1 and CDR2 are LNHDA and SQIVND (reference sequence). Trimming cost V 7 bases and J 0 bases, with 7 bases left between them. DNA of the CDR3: TGTGCCAGTACTAGCTCCTCCTACAATGAGCAGTTCTTC. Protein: CASTSSSYNEQFF.

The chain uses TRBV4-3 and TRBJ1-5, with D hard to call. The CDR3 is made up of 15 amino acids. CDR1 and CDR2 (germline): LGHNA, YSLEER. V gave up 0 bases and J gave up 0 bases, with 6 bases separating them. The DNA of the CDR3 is TGCGCCAGCAGCCAAGATCATACTAGCAATCAGCCCCAGCATTTT. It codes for CASSQDHTSNQPQHF.

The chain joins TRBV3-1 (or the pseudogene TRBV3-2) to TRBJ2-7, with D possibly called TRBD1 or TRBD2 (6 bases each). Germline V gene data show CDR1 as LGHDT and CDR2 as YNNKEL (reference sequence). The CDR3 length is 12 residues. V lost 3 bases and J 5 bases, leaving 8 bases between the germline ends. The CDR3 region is CASSQGGNEQYF. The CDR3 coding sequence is TGTGCCAGCAGCCAGGGGGGCAACGAGCAGTACTTC.

Here the CDR3 reads CASSTDRGNTEAFF. The DNA of the CDR3 is TGTGCCAGCAGTACGGACAGGGGGAACACTGAAGCTTTCTTT. The V and J genes are TRBV6-5 and TRBJ1-1; 9 bases align to TRBD1. Germline CDR1 is MNHEY and CDR2 is SVGAGI. V lost 5 bases, J lost 1 base, and 2 bases stayed unmatched. The CDR3 consists of 14 residues.

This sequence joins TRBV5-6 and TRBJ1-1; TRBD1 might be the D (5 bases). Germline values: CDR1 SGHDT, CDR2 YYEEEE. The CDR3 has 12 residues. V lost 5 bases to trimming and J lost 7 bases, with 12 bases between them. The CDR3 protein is CASRPPGGEAFF. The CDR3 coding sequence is TGTGCCAGCAGGCCCCCGGGGGGTGAAGCTTTCTTT.